Listed below are T cell receptor beta chains from one sample, sequenced in a study of OX40 agonist ivuxolimab in advanced cancers. The repertoire was sequenced with immunoSEQ multiplex PCR; TCRdb's copy has only in-frame clones and lacks some. There are about 54,000 clones in the sample; 84% occur only once, and around 1.3% lies in the top ten. Sequenced material: CD4+ or CD8+ T cells sorted from blood, taken in a trial of the OX40 agonist ivuxolimab. The receptor set was obtained from an adult with an advanced solid tumor such as melanoma, head and neck, liver or kidney cancer. Both conserved end residues are part of each CDR3. D genes are given only for firm matches. Part of the rows lack a size; the others show once, few, many or a class for expanded clones.

>NA|once|12|TRBV6-1|TRBJ1-1
TGTGCCAGCAGAGGGAGTTTGGCTGAAGCTTTCTTT
CASRGSLAEAFF
>NA|NA|14|TRBV10-3|TRBJ1-1
TGTGCCACCACCCGGGAGAACGGGGACACTGAAGCTTTCTTT
CATTRENGDTEAFF
>NA|NA|13|TRBV7-9|TRBJ2-3
TGTGCCAGCAGCTACCCGCAGGGTGATACGCAGTATTTT
CASSYPQGDTQYF
>NA|NA|13|TRBV2|TRBJ2-7
TGTGCCAGCAGTGTCGATAGGGTGGTCGAGCAGTACTTC
CASSVDRVVEQYF
>TRBD1|NA|16|TRBV28|TRBJ1-1
TGTGCCAGCAGGCGACAGGGGGCAAGGGAGATAACTGAAGCTTTCTTT
CASRRQGAREITEAFF
>NA|NA|14|TRBV15|TRBJ1-2
TGTGCCACCAGCCTCGGACAGCCTAACTATGGCTACACCTTC
CATSLGQPNYGYTF
>NA|NA|12|TRBV29-1|TRBJ1-1
TGCAGCGTTGAAGATGGGGATGGTGAAGCTTTCTTT
CSVEDGDGEAFF
>NA|NA|15|TRBV5-4|TRBJ1-1
TGTGCCAGCAGCCATTACACCGGCGGGAACACTGAAGCTTTCTTT
CASSHYTGGNTEAFF
>TRBD1|NA|14|TRBV10-3|TRBJ1-3
TGTGCCATCAGGGGGACAGACTCTGGAAACACCATATATTTT
CAIRGTDSGNTIYF
>NA|NA|16|TRBV9|TRBJ2-2
TGTGCCAGCAGCGTGTCCGGCAGGGCGAACACCGGGGAGCTGTTTTTT
CASSVSGRANTGELFF
>NA|NA|16|TRBV5-1|TRBJ2-3
TGCGCCAGCAGCTTGGCCGTGAGTGGTTCCACAGATACGCAGTATTTT
CASSLAVSGSTDTQYF
>NA|NA|12|TRBV30|TRBJ2-1
TGTGCCTGGAGTCCATTCTACAATGAGCAGTTCTTC
CAWSPFYNEQFF
>NA|once|14|TRBV4-1|TRBJ1-4
TGCGCCAGCAGGCAGACAGCCGGGAATGAAAAACTGTTTTTT
CASRQTAGNEKLFF
>NA|NA|14|TRBV7-2|TRBJ1-1
TGTGCCAGCAGCCCCGGGACGGTGAACACTGAAGCTTTCTTT
CASSPGTVNTEAFF
>NA|NA|14|TRBV19|TRBJ1-2
TGTGCCAGTAGTATTTTCCGGATGATGGGAGGCTACACCTTC
CASSIFRMMGGYTF
>NA|once|15|TRBV4-3|TRBJ1-4
TGCGCCAGCAGCCAAGATCGGGCGACAGGTGAAAAACTGTTTTTT
CASSQDRATGEKLFF
>NA|NA|12|TRBV30|TRBJ1-5
TGTGCCTGGAGTCCGGCGGGGCAGCCCCAGCATTTT
CAWSPAGQPQHF